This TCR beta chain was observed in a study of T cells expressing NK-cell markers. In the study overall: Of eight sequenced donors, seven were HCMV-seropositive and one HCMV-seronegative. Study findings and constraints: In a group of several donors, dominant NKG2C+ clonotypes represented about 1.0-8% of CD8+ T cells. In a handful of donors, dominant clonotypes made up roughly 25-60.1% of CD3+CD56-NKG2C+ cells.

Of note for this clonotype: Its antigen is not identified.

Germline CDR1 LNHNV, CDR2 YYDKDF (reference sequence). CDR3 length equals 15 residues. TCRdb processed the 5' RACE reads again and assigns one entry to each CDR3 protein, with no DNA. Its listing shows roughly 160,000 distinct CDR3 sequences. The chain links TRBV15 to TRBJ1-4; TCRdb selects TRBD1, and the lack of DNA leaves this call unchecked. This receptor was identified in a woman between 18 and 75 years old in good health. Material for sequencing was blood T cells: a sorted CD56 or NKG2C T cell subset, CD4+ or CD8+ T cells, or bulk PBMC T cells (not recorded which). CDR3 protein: CATSREVRGNEKLFF.